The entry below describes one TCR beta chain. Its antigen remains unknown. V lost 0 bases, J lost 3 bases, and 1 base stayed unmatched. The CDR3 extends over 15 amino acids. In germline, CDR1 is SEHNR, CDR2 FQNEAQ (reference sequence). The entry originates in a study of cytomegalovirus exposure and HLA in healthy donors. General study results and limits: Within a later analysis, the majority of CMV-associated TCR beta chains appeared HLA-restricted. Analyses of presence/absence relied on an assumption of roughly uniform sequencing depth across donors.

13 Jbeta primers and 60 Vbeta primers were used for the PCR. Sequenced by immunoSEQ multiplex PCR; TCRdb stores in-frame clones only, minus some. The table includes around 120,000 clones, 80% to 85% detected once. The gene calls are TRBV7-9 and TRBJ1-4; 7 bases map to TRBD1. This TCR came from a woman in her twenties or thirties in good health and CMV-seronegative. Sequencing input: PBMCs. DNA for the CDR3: TGTGCCAGCAGCTTAGCGAGGGGGCCTAATGAAAAACTGTTTTTT. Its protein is CASSLARGPNEKLFF.